Below, one T cell receptor beta chain is given with its context. Antigen specificity is unknown. TCRdb passed the reads through MiXCR, listing each CDR3 protein once. In the table there are 680,000 or so distinct CDR3 sequences, roughly 36% of which are singletons. Germline lookup yields CDR1 MNHEY and CDR2 SVGAGI. J gave up 1 base and V 6 bases, and 9 bases lay outside the gene matches. The CDR3 spans 15 residues. This sample stems from a study of T cell repertoires in cytomegalovirus infection. Study context: Well-studied HLA-B-restricted epitopes and recently identified HLA-C-restricted epitopes of CMV were both used in the study. Public TCR beta signatures marked donors with CMV infection and the matching HLA. Study-level findings and limits: The cumulative frequency of public TCR beta families distinguished individuals who carried CMV together with the relevant HLA. HLA-C-restricted CMV-specific TCR beta clonotypes were dominant in the ex vivo response.

The chain is built from TRBV6-5 and TRBJ2-7; TRBD1 matches 7 bases. This specimen was cultured PBMCs, taken from culture after CMV antigen stimulation. This sequence originates from a human donor in good health (CMV status not recorded). Some clones in this sample may be carry-over from other donors' samples. The chain's CDR3 is CASRKQGSESYEQYF. DNA for the CDR3: TGTGCCAGCAGAAAACAGGGGTCTGAGTCCTACGAGCAGTACTTC.